The source of this TCR beta chain is a study of CD8 T cells in ankylosing spondylitis. General study results and limits: It appeared that ankylosing spondylitis blood was characterized by a TCR beta motif of about 8 highly homologous variants. In ankylosing spondylitis patients, matched synovial fluid reportedly showed significant enrichment of disease-linked clones. CD8+ by phenotype, disease-linked clones were relatively rare in peripheral blood.

The table lists this clonotype with a few counts. Its antigen is as yet unknown. A quantitative 5'-RACE method, one with molecular barcodes, was used to make TCR beta libraries. TCRdb re-called the 5' RACE reads with MiXCR, one entry per CDR3 protein. The table records 350,000 to 550,000 distinct CDR3 sequences, around 26% of them present only once. The length of the CDR3 is 20 residues. V was shortened by 0 bases and J by 0 bases, with 21 bases between the two germline ends. Germline loops: CDR1 MGHRA, CDR2 YSYEKL. The chain has TRBV4-1 and TRBJ2-1; no clear D gene. The sequence derives from a male donor with ankylosing spondylitis. Sequencing was carried out using blood, either unsorted or a sorted T cell fraction (not recorded which). The CDR3 nucleotides read TGCGCCAGCAGCCAAGAAAGAGGTCCCCCCGTACGGGCCTCCTACAATGAGCAGTTCTTC. Translation: CASSQERGPPVRASYNEQFF.